Sequencing of this T cell receptor (beta chain) was carried out in a study of T cell changes during pregnancy in multiple sclerosis. Only in-frame clones appear in the TCRdb table, and some are missing; sequencing was by immunoSEQ multiplex PCR. The sample holds about 40,000 clones, over 75% seen once. This CDR3 is built from 14 residues. The ends lost 6 bases at V and 4 bases at J; junction bases unmatched: 7. CDR1 is MNHEY and CDR2 is SVGAGI in the germline V gene. The TCR originated in a female donor with multiple sclerosis, enrolled in a pregnancy study. The chain has TRBV6-5 and TRBJ1-2; 8 positions agree with TRBD1. The sample consisted of CD8+ T cells from peripheral blood mononuclear cells, taken before pregnancy. CDR3 sequence reads: CASSHDRGSYGYTF. The CDR3 nucleotides read TGTGCCAGCAGCCACGACAGGGGAAGCTATGGCTACACCTTC.